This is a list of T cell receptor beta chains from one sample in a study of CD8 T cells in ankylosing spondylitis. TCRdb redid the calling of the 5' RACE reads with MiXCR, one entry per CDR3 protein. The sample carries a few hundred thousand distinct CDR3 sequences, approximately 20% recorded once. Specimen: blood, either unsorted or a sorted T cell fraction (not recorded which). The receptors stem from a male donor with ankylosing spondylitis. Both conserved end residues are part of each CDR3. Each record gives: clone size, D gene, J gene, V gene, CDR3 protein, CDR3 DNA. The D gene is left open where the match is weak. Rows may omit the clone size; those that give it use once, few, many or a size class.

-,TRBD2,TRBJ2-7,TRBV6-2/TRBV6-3,CASSYSMTSGMGEQYF,TGTGCCAGCAGTTACTCGATGACTAGCGGGATGGGCGAGCAGTACTTC
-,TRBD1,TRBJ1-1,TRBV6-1,CASRDAGTGARNTEAFF,TGTGCCAGCAGGGACGCGGGGACAGGGGCCAGGAACACTGAAGCTTTCTTT
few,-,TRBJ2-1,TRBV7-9,CASSLEGGDEQFF,TGTGCCAGCAGCTTGGAAGGGGGGGATGAGCAGTTCTTC
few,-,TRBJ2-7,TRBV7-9,CASSLGARVAYEQYF,TGTGCCAGCAGCTTAGGCGCCAGGGTCGCCTACGAGCAGTACTTC
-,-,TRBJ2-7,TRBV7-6,CASSLEADPSYEQYF,TGTGCCAGCAGCTTAGAAGCAGATCCCTCATACGAGCAGTACTTC
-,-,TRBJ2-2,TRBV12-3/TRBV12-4,CASSPRGVNTGELFF,TGTGCCAGCAGCCCCAGAGGAGTGAACACCGGGGAGCTGTTTTTT
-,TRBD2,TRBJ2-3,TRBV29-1,CSVGTSGGATQYF,TGCAGCGTTGGGACTAGCGGGGGAGCTACGCAGTATTTT
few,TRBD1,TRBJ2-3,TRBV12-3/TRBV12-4,CASSLEGQGENTQYF,TGTGCCAGCAGTTTGGAAGGACAGGGTGAGAATACGCAGTATTTT
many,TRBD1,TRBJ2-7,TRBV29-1,CSVPGQETYEQYF,TGCAGCGTGCCGGGACAGGAGACGTACGAGCAGTACTTC
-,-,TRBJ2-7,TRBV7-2,CASSRSTRSSYEQYF,TGTGCCAGCAGCCGATCGACACGGAGCTCCTACGAGCAGTACTTC
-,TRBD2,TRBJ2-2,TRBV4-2,CASSQELRAGGPVGELFF,TGTGCCAGCAGCCAAGAACTTCGGGCGGGAGGGCCAGTCGGGGAGCTGTTTTTT
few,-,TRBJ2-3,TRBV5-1,CASSLEPTPTDTQYF,TGCGCCAGCAGCTTGGAACCTACCCCCACAGATACGCAGTATTTT
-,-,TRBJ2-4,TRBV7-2,CASSPEHWENIQYF,TGTGCCAGCAGCCCAGAGCACTGGGAAAACATTCAGTACTTC
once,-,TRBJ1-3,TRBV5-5,CASSYEPRGGRTGNTIYF,TGTGCCAGCAGCTACGAACCCCGGGGAGGGAGGACTGGAAACACCATATATTTT
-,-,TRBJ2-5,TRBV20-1,CSASRDHYYEETQYF,TGCAGTGCTAGCCGGGACCACTACTATGAAGAGACCCAGTACTTC
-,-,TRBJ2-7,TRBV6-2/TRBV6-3,CASSYGGALLEQYF,TGTGCCAGCAGTTACGGGGGGGCCCTACTCGAGCAGTACTTC
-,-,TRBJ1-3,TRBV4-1,CASSQVGGSRGNTIYF,TGCGCCAGCAGCCAAGTTGGGGGATCGAGGGGAAACACCATATATTTT
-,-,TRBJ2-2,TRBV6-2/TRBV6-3,CASSRSTNTGELFF,TGTGCCAGCAGTAGGAGCACGAACACCGGGGAGCTGTTTTTT
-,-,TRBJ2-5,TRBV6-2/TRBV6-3,CASTPGYYQETQYF,TGTGCCAGCACCCCCGGTTATTACCAAGAGACCCAGTACTTC
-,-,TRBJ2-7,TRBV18,CASSPLTAAYEQYF,TGTGCCAGCTCACCATTGACAGCCGCCTACGAGCAGTACTTC
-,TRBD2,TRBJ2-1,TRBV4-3,CASSQELPGGPNEQFF,TGCGCCAGCAGCCAAGAACTCCCGGGAGGGCCGAATGAGCAGTTCTTC
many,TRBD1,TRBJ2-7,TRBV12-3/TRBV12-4,CASGTASYEQYF,TGTGCCAGCGGGACAGCGAGCTACGAGCAGTACTTC
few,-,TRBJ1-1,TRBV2,CASVTRGERDTEAFF,TGTGCCAGCGTGACGCGGGGCGAGAGGGACACTGAAGCTTTCTTT
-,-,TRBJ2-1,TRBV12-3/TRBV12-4,CASNPKFGHNEQFF,TGTGCCAGCAACCCCAAATTCGGGCACAATGAGCAGTTCTTC
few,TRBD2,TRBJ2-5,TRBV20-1,CSARAAAGGAGETQYF,TGCAGTGCTAGAGCAGCTGCGGGGGGCGCGGGAGAGACCCAGTACTTC
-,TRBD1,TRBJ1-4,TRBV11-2,CASSPGQGLEKLFF,TGTGCCAGCAGCCCTGGACAGGGGTTGGAAAAACTGTTTTTT
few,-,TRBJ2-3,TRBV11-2,CASSLLGGLDTQYF,TGTGCCAGCAGCTTATTGGGAGGCTTGGATACGCAGTATTTT
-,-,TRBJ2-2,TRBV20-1,CSASRGGYGELFF,TGCAGTGCTAGTCGCGGGGGCTACGGGGAGCTGTTTTTT
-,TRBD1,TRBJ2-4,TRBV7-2,CASSWTGAKNIQYF,TGTGCCAGCAGCTGGACAGGGGCGAAAAACATTCAGTACTTC
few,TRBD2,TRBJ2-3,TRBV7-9,CASSFQLAGGHNTQYF,TGTGCCAGCAGCTTCCAACTAGCGGGAGGGCATAATACGCAGTATTTT
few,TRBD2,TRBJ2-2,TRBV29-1,CSVGTSGVETGELFF,TGCAGCGTTGGGACTAGCGGGGTAGAGACCGGGGAGCTGTTTTTT
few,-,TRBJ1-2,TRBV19,CASSALGAQYYGYTF,TGTGCCAGTAGTGCCCTCGGGGCCCAATACTATGGCTACACCTTC
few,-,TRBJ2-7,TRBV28,CASSFRGVRSYEQYF,TGTGCCAGCAGTTTCCGGGGAGTGCGTTCCTACGAGCAGTACTTC
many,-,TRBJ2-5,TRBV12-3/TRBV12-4,CASSFQGVETQYF,TGTGCCAGCAGTTTTCAGGGAGTAGAGACCCAGTACTTC
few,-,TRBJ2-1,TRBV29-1,CSVRKGGVNEQFF,TGCAGCGTCCGGAAGGGGGGGGTTAATGAGCAGTTCTTC
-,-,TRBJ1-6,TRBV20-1,CSVGGSTGHNSPLHF,TGCAGTGTTGGCGGCTCTACAGGGCATAATTCACCCCTCCACTTT
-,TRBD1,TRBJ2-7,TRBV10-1,CASRQDRGPYEQYF,TGCGCCAGCAGACAGGACAGGGGGCCGTACGAGCAGTACTTC
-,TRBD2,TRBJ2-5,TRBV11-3,CASSTRTSGQETQYF,TGTGCCAGCAGCACCCGGACTAGCGGGCAAGAGACCCAGTACTTC
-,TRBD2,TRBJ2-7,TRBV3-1,CASTSGRGGEQYF,TGTGCCAGCACTAGCGGGAGGGGTGGCGAGCAGTACTTC
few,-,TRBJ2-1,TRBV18,CASSRNGAGSSYNEQFF,TGTGCCAGCTCACGAAACGGTGCGGGGAGCTCCTACAATGAGCAGTTCTTC
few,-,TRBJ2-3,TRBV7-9,CASSSLERTDTQYF,TGTGCCAGCAGCTCGCTGGAGCGCACAGATACGCAGTATTTT
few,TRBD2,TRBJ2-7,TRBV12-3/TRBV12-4,CASRGLAGGRYEQYF,TGTGCCAGCAGGGGACTAGCGGGAGGACGGTACGAGCAGTACTTC
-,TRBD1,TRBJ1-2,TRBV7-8,CASSLRDSDYGYTF,TGTGCCAGCAGCCTCCGGGACAGCGACTATGGCTACACCTTC